Below are 7 T cell receptor beta chains sequenced from a single sample in a study of cytomegalovirus exposure and HLA in healthy donors. 13 Jbeta primers and 60 Vbeta primers were used for the PCR. The repertoire was sequenced with immunoSEQ multiplex PCR; TCRdb's copy has only in-frame clones and lacks some. The repertoire table contains about 40,000 clones. Sequences were obtained from PBMCs. The receptors here all came from a man in his forties or fifties in good health and CMV-seropositive.

V gene TRBV19 combines with J gene TRBJ1-4; D is uncertain. The germline CDR1 and CDR2 sequences are LNHDA and SQIVND (reference sequence). The CDR3 consists of 13 residues. The ends were cut back, 1 base at V and 6 bases at J, with 6 bases in the middle. Written as DNA, the CDR3 is TGTGCCAGTAGTATAGCGGGTCATGAAAAACTGTTTTTT. Its protein is CASSIAGHEKLFF.

The chain couples TRBV19 to TRBJ2-1; 7 nucleotides match TRBD2. V gave up 7 bases and J gave up 0 bases; unmatched junction bases: 6. CDR1 LNHDA and CDR2 SQIVND come from the germline V gene (reference sequence). There are 15 residues in the CDR3. Written as DNA, the CDR3 is TGTGCCAGTACCCTCGGCGGGAGCTCCTACAATGAGCAGTTCTTC. Translated, it gives CASTLGGSSYNEQFF.

This rearrangement joins TRBV4-2 to TRBJ2-3, with 8 positions matching TRBD2. This CDR3 is built from 16 residues. Trimming at V came to 0 bases and at J to 0 bases, leaving 2 bases not matched to a gene. CDR1 is LGHNA and CDR2 is YNFKEQ in the germline V gene. The CDR3, as DNA: TGTGCCAGCAGCCAAGAGGCTAGCGGGAGCACAGATACGCAGTATTTT. As protein: CASSQEASGSTDTQYF.

The chain links TRBV2 to TRBJ2-5, with 16 bases identical to TRBD2. Germline loops: CDR1 SNHLY, CDR2 FYNNEI. The CDR3 length is 15 residues. V shed 10 bases and J 5 bases; nucleotides not matched to a gene: 7. In DNA, the CDR3 is TGTGCCACTAGGGGACTAGCGGGAGGGTCGGAGACCCAGTACTTC. It codes for CATRGLAGGSETQYF.

The chain carries TRBV4-1 and TRBJ2-1; D is possibly TRBD2 (6 bases). Germline assignment: CDR1 MGHRA and CDR2 YSYEKL. The V end was cut by 6 bases, the J end by 7 bases, with 19 bases between. The CDR3 contains 15 residues. The CDR3 protein is CASSNTPGSENEQFF. The CDR3 DNA reads TGCGCCAGCAGTAATACACCCGGGAGCGAGAATGAGCAGTTCTTC.

The chain carries TRBV7-9 and TRBJ1-4; D is perhaps TRBD1 (6 bases). The V gene lost 3 bases and the J gene lost 16 bases, with 15 bases spanning the gap. This CDR3 spans 12 amino acids. CDR1 and CDR2 (germline): SEHNR, FQNEAQ (reference sequence). The CDR3 DNA reads TGTGCCAGCAGCTTTGGGGGACCGGGACAGTTTTTT. Translation: CASSFGGPGQFF. Based on the CDR3 plus reference TRBV7-9 and TRBJ1-4, the full variable domain is DTGVSQNPRHKITKRGQNVTFRCDPISEHNRLYWYRQTLGQGPEFLTYFQNEAQLEKSRLLSDRFSAERPKGSFSTLEIQRTEQGDSAMYLCASSFGGPGQFFGSGTQLSVL.

This rearrangement joins TRBV6-1 to TRBJ1-4; tentative D call: TRBD1 (5 bases). Trimming pared 4 bases from V and 5 bases from J, leaving 8 bases between. The CDR3 contains 13 residues. The V gene's germline CDR1 is MNHNS and CDR2 SASEGT. The CDR3 DNA is TGTGCCAGCAGTGCTCAGGGAAATGAAAAACTGTTTTTT. Translation gives CASSAQGNEKLFF.